The rows below give T cell receptor beta chains drawn from one sample of a study of Ad26.COV2.S vaccination and SARS-CoV-2 variants. Repertoires were generated with immunoSEQ multiplex PCR, while TCRdb's copy carries only in-frame clones and drops some. The sample has around 270,000 clones; approximately 88% are singletons. The material sequenced was peripheral blood, taken in a trial of Ad26.COV2.S vaccine versus placebo. The origin of the receptors is a person between 18 and 65 years old who received the Ad26.COV2.S COVID-19 vaccine or a placebo. Both conserved end residues are part of each CDR3. The D gene is left open where the match is weak. Rows give clone size only sometimes, using once, few, many, or a class for an expanded clone.

v_call	d_call	j_call	clone_size	cdr3_length	cdr3_nt	cdr3_aa
TRBV2	NA	TRBJ1-5	NA	15	TGTGCCAGCAGCGGGGGACATAATAGCAATCAGCCCCAGCATTTT	CASSGGHNSNQPQHF
TRBV12-5	TRBD1	TRBJ1-1	NA	12	TGTGCTAGTGGCCTGACAGGGAATGAAGCTTTCTTT	CASGLTGNEAFF
TRBV7-2	TRBD1	TRBJ2-1	NA	13	TGTGCCAGCAGCCCTAGACAGGGGGGAGAGCAGTTCTTC	CASSPRQGGEQFF
TRBV3-1/TRBV3-2	TRBD2	TRBJ2-1	once	16	TGTGCCAGCAGCCAACCTAGACTAGCGGGGTCCCATGAGCAGTTCTTC	CASSQPRLAGSHEQFF
TRBV29-1	TRBD1	TRBJ1-5	NA	14	TGCAGCGCGACAGGGGGCGATGGCAATCAGCCCCAGCATTTT	CSATGGDGNQPQHF
TRBV6-5	NA	TRBJ1-5	once	13	TGTGCCAGTACCGGGACCAAAGATCAGCCCCAGCATTTT	CASTGTKDQPQHF
TRBV6-6	TRBD2	TRBJ2-1	NA	16	TGTGCCAGCAGTCCCCGGACTAGCGGCTCCTACAATGAGCAGTTCTTC	CASSPRTSGSYNEQFF
TRBV15	NA	TRBJ1-1	NA	16	TGTGCCACCAGCAGAGATCTGTCTCTTATGGGCACTGAAGCTTTCTTT	CATSRDLSLMGTEAFF
TRBV24-1	NA	TRBJ2-1	NA	14	TGTGCCACCAGTGATTTGAAGGAGTCCAATGAGCAGTTCTTC	CATSDLKESNEQFF
TRBV9	NA	TRBJ2-1	NA	15	TGTGCCAGCAGCGTAGGTTCACTAGCTTACAATGAGCAGTTCTTC	CASSVGSLAYNEQFF
TRBV5-1	NA	TRBJ1-1	NA	9	TGCGCCAGCAAGGGGGAAGCTTTCTTT	CASKGEAFF
TRBV11-3	TRBD2	TRBJ2-1	NA	14	TGTGCCAGCAGCTTAGCGGGAGGCACTCTTGAGCAGTTCTTC	CASSLAGGTLEQFF
TRBV7-2	NA	TRBJ2-3	NA	15	TGTGCCAGCAGCGCCCGACTGGAGAGCACAGATACGCAGTATTTT	CASSARLESTDTQYF
TRBV12-3/TRBV12-4	NA	TRBJ1-1	NA	13	TGTGCCAGCAGCCCGATCGGGAACACTGAAGCTTTCTTT	CASSPIGNTEAFF
TRBV7-6	NA	TRBJ2-2	NA	17	TGTGCCAGCAGCCAGAGCGTTAGGGGTTCGGCGACCGGGGAGCTGTTTTTT	CASSQSVRGSATGELFF
TRBV6-5	NA	TRBJ1-3	NA	14	TGTGCCAGCAGTAACAGCCTCTCTGGAAACACCATATATTTT	CASSNSLSGNTIYF
TRBV6-5	NA	TRBJ2-1	NA	12	TGTGCCAGCAGTTCCGGCCAGAATGAGCAGTTCTTC	CASSSGQNEQFF
TRBV27	NA	TRBJ1-1	NA	15	TGTGCCAGCAGTTTATCCCGAGGGGTAAGAACTGAAGCTTTCTTT	CASSLSRGVRTEAFF
TRBV6-2/TRBV6-3	NA	TRBJ2-5	once	13	TGTGCCAGCAGTTACCCCGTTCAAGAGACCCAGTACTTC	CASSYPVQETQYF
TRBV12-3/TRBV12-4	NA	TRBJ1-1	once	11	TGTGCCAGCAGCCTAGGGGTGGAAGCTTTCTTT	CASSLGVEAFF
TRBV11-2	TRBD2	TRBJ2-5	NA	14	TGTGCCAGCGGACTTTTCGGGAGGAGCGAGACCCAGTACTTC	CASGLFGRSETQYF
TRBV4-1	NA	TRBJ2-1	NA	15	TGCGCCAGCAGCCAAGAACAGCAAAAGTACAATGAGCAGTTCTTC	CASSQEQQKYNEQFF
TRBV7-3	NA	TRBJ2-3	once	14	TGTGCCAGCAGCTTAGACCAAGGGGGGAAGACGCAGTATTTT	CASSLDQGGKTQYF
TRBV2	TRBD1	TRBJ2-1	few	15	TGTGCCAGCAAACTCACAGGGGGCGGCTACAATGAGCAGTTCTTC	CASKLTGGGYNEQFF
TRBV2	NA	TRBJ1-1	once	13	TGTGCCAGCATGATAGGGTTGGAGACTGAAGCTTTCTTT	CASMIGLETEAFF
TRBV7-9	TRBD1	TRBJ2-1	NA	16	TGTGCCAGCAGCTATCCGGGACAGGGGGTTCAGGGGGAGCAGTTCTTC	CASSYPGQGVQGEQFF
TRBV7-6	TRBD2	TRBJ2-1	NA	16	TGTGCCACCCGACTAGCGGGAGGGCTAAGGGACAATGAGCAGTTCTTC	CATRLAGGLRDNEQFF
TRBV7-2	NA	TRBJ2-7	NA	14	TGTGCCAGCAGCTCCAACAGGGCTTCCTACGAGCAGTACTTC	CASSSNRASYEQYF
TRBV9	TRBD1	TRBJ1-4	NA	15	TGTGCCAGCAGCGGGACAGGGGGCGCAGGCGAAAAACTGTTTTTT	CASSGTGGAGEKLFF
TRBV7-6	TRBD2	TRBJ2-2	NA	15	TGTGCCAGCAAAGCGGGAGAGGGGAACACCGGGGAGCTGTTTTTT	CASKAGEGNTGELFF
TRBV6-2/TRBV6-3	TRBD2	TRBJ2-5	NA	17	TGTGCCAGCAGTTACGCGGGGGGAGGATATCGGGGAGAGACCCAGTACTTC	CASSYAGGGYRGETQYF
TRBV5-1	NA	TRBJ2-5	few	15	TGCGCCAGCAGCTTGGGGACGGTGGCGCTCGAGACCCAGTACTTC	CASSLGTVALETQYF
TRBV29-1	NA	TRBJ2-3	NA	11	TGCAGCGTTGAGAGGCAAGATACGCAGTATTTT	CSVERQDTQYF
TRBV18	NA	TRBJ2-7	once	15	TGTGCCAGCTCACCAACTGGGACCTTACCCTACGAGCAGTACTTC	CASSPTGTLPYEQYF
TRBV7-6	NA	TRBJ2-1	NA	14	TGTGCCAGCAGCGACATGCAGGGTTATAGTGAGCAGTTCTTC	CASSDMQGYSEQFF
TRBV6-2/TRBV6-3	NA	TRBJ1-1	NA	13	TGTGCCAGCAGTTACTCCCGGGGCACTGAAGCTTTCTTT	CASSYSRGTEAFF
TRBV24-1	NA	TRBJ2-2	few	14	TGTGCCACCAGTGAGGCAGGGGCCACCGGGGAGCTGTTTTTT	CATSEAGATGELFF
TRBV7-9	NA	TRBJ1-2	NA	10	TGTGCCATCATAGAGGGTGGCTACACCTTC	CAIIEGGYTF
TRBV14	NA	TRBJ2-1	NA	14	TGTGCCAGCAGCCACAACGGTTGGGTCAATGAGCAGTTCTTC	CASSHNGWVNEQFF
TRBV19	NA	TRBJ1-1	few	16	TGTGCCAGTAGTCTCTGGACAGTGGGTATGAACACTGAAGCTTTCTTT	CASSLWTVGMNTEAFF
TRBV4-3	NA	TRBJ2-1	NA	15	TGCGCCAGCAGCCAAGATGGGTCTAGTAGTTATGAGCAGTTCTTC	CASSQDGSSSYEQFF
TRBV4-3	NA	TRBJ1-4	NA	14	TGCGCCAGCAGCCCCCGACGCGACGGCGAAAAACTGTTTTTT	CASSPRRDGEKLFF
TRBV5-5	NA	TRBJ1-1	NA	16	TGTGCCAGCAGCTTGAAGGCGGGGGGGTGGTACACTGAAGCTTTCTTT	CASSLKAGGWYTEAFF
TRBV16	NA	TRBJ1-6	NA	17	TGTGCCAGCAGCCATCAATACCGGGGTTTAGGGAATTCACCCCTCCACTTT	CASSHQYRGLGNSPLHF
TRBV6-2/TRBV6-3	NA	TRBJ2-7	NA	12	TGTGCCAGCAGTCAGGTGTGGTACGAGCAGTACTTC	CASSQVWYEQYF
TRBV7-2	NA	TRBJ1-5	once	14	TGTGCCAGCAGCTGGGGGCAGGGTGGACAGCCCCAGCATTTT	CASSWGQGGQPQHF
TRBV5-1	NA	TRBJ2-5	NA	12	TGCGCCAGCAGCTTGGGCCCAGAGACCCAGTACTTC	CASSLGPETQYF
TRBV7-8	NA	TRBJ1-1	NA	14	TGTGCCAGCAGCCGAGCTGTTTTGAACACTGAAGCTTTCTTT	CASSRAVLNTEAFF
TRBV11-2	NA	TRBJ2-3	NA	18	TGTGCCAGCAGCCCCCGACCCCCGCGGGGTGCTAGCACAGATACGCAGTATTTT	CASSPRPPRGASTDTQYF
TRBV18	TRBD1	TRBJ1-2	NA	14	TGTGCCAGCTCGATCCAGGGGGTTAACTATGGCTACACCTTC	CASSIQGVNYGYTF
TRBV7-2	TRBD2	TRBJ2-2	NA	17	TGTGCCAGCAGCTTAGCTGGTAGCGGGACGAACACCGGGGAGCTGTTTTTT	CASSLAGSGTNTGELFF
TRBV7-2	TRBD1	TRBJ2-5	NA	18	TGTGCCAGCAGCTTAGCGCTATTGGGACAGGGGTATCAAGAGACCCAGTACTTC	CASSLALLGQGYQETQYF
TRBV27	NA	TRBJ2-7	NA	14	TGTGCCAGCAGTTTAGGGAGGGGGGCCAACGAGCAGTACTTC	CASSLGRGANEQYF
TRBV4-2	TRBD2	TRBJ2-1	NA	14	TGTGCCAGCAGCCGGCCGGGGACTAGAGCAGAGCAGTTCTTC	CASSRPGTRAEQFF
TRBV6-5	TRBD2	TRBJ2-1	NA	15	TGTGCCAGCAGGCTTCTAGCGGGAGTCTCGAATGAGCAGTTCTTC	CASRLLAGVSNEQFF